This TCR beta chain was captured in a study of shared clonotypes between healthy human individuals (dated by TCRdb to 2019 to 2021). At the level of the whole study: The cohort comprised a couple of women and three men aged 18 to 49 years. Per donor, leukapheresis produced somewhere between about 0.8 and 9.5 billion PBMCs. For each donor, CD4 naive and CD4 memory were each given three plates, CD8 naive was given two plates, and CD8 memory was given one plate. Blood TCR repertoires of about five healthy adults were deeply sequenced to estimate repertoire size and the extent of clonotype sharing between individuals. Different laboratories and diverse techniques were used to prepare libraries and sequence TCR repertoires, to increase sequencing depth and limit assay-specific biases.

Using the deep immunoSEQ assay, TCR CDR3 regions were amplified from genomic DNA by multiplex PCR. Extracted genomic DNA from each cell subset was distributed evenly across all wells of several immunoSEQ 96-well plates, and each plate was treated as a replicate. For sorted subsets, 150 to 250 ng genomic DNA, equal to 25,000 to 35,000 T cell genomes, was loaded into each replicate PCR. Purified libraries were quantified with a Qubit 3.0 fluorometer, sized on a Bioanalyzer 2100, and re-quantified with the KAPA Library Quantification kit. Each immunoSEQ 96-well plate was sequenced on its own single-read 150-cycle Illumina NextSeq 550 flow cell. Under the source paper's analysis protocol: Because the immunoSEQ output included only junctional sequences and no quality scores, the filtering could not be the same as the filtering used for full-length reads. To assign V/J genes and CDR3, sequences were annotated against IMGT germline references using PyIR, a Python wrapper for IgBLAST v1.9. Any read was removed if the V/J assignment was weak (E-value above 1e-6), the CDR3 was missing, or the read contained stop codons, out-of-frame junctions, or ambiguous translated residues. V3J clonotypes were defined by identical inferred V gene, J gene, and CDR3 amino acid sequence. Percentage overlap between repertoires was calculated by dividing the number of shared unique clonotypes by the size of the smaller repertoire. Three approaches were used to assess repertoire richness: RTK rarefaction, the Chao1 estimator, and Recon v2.1 estimates of unobserved clonotypes. Generation probabilities for all TCRbeta clonotypes obtained by the gDNA method from four donors were computed using OLGA. TCRdb limited this immuneACCESS table to in-frame rearrangements with V and J called. A share of clones is missing; checked studies link under half to unresolved V genes, and the rest is unexplained. V, J and clone size derive from that table, while D and trimming were established from the DNA sequence. Present in this sample are 90,000 to 120,000 clones, roughly 70% of which were seen just once. The ten largest clones take up more than 20% of the sample.

Remarks on this clone: No cognate antigen has been identified for it. Base qualities are not at hand, and no much larger clone is one base apart.

According to the germline V gene (reference sequence), CDR1 reads GTSNPN and CDR2 reads SVGIG. The CDR3 measures 15 amino acids from cysteine to phenylalanine. CDR3 DNA is the only sequence kept; it has 45 bases, read in frame from the first base. Trimming costs V 2 bases and J 3 bases, and their ends lie 16 bases apart. General conclusions and limits of the study: Sharing across a few donors was observed for about 5% of naive CD4, over 3% of naive CD8, roughly 2.3% of memory CD4, and about 0.38% of memory CD8 clonotypes. Rarefaction of sorted-subset datasets indicated incomplete sequencing despite the large sequencing depth. Sampling was limited to blood, and TCR repertoires in tissue likely differ from TCR repertoires in blood. The small number of donors limited the genetic and exposure-history diversity represented. Compared with non-shared clonotypes, the clonotypes found in all four sorted-subset donors had higher generation probabilities. Pairwise subsampling indicated that sequencing depth was expected to affect the degree of clonotype sharing among donors. Larger estimated clonotype richness was generally found for naive subsets than for memory subsets.

Donors were healthy HIV-negative adults with no recently reported acute infections or vaccinations. All donors were Caucasian adults living in Nashville, Tennessee, USA. CD8 memory samples combined magnetically selected CD45RO+ cells with CCR7-negative CD45RA+ effector memory (TemRA) cells. Blood was collected by leukapheresis, and PBMCs were isolated by Ficoll-Histopaque density gradient centrifugation and then cryopreserved in liquid nitrogen vapor phase. Analytical flow cytometry was used to check the purity and quantity of every magnetically sorted T cell population. Genomic DNA was isolated from every sorted fraction and measured by UV absorbance on a Nanodrop 2000c.

Sample: memory CD8+ T cells sorted from blood. The sample's cell subset or site, from its label and the paper: CD45RO+ cells pooled with CCR7-negative TemRA cells. Recombination linked TRBV30 to TRBJ1-2, with an unclear D gene assignment. This clonotype was sampled from a woman aged 25 to 45 in good health. The base sequence is TGTGCCTGGAGTCCCGTTAGCCCCGGGGACTATGGCTACACCTTC. The encoded protein is CAWSPVSPGDYGYTF.